This TCR beta chain was obtained from a study of blood T cell repertoires in COVID-19. Study overall: COVID-19 samples collected from the United States, Italy and Spain covered acute and convalescent phases.

The method was immunoSEQ multiplex PCR; TCRdb's version includes in-frame clones alone and lacks a portion of them. The sample lists 350,000 to 400,000 clones, almost 90% occurring once. J gave up 7 bases and V 5 bases, and 4 bases lay outside the gene matches. There are 11 residues in the CDR3. Germline V gene lookup returns CDR1 GTSNPN and CDR2 SVGIG (reference sequence). Sequencing was carried out using peripheral blood. The gene calls are TRBV30 and TRBJ2-5; 7 nucleotides agree with TRBD2. This receptor was identified in a man between 18 and 29 years old with active or convalescent COVID-19. CDR3 DNA sequence: TGTGCCTGGTCCTGGGAGGGGACCCAGTACTTC. It translates to CAWSWEGTQYF.